These 5 T cell receptor beta chains were sequenced from one sample in a study of graft-versus-host responses after intestinal transplantation. Libraries were prepared by immunoSEQ multiplex PCR; TCRdb keeps only in-frame clonotypes and omits some of them. Of more than 95,000 clones listed, roughly 93% are singletons. These receptors' targets are unknown. The starting material was unstimulated CD8+ T cells sorted from spleen or lymph node cells, obtained before intestinal transplant. The receptors shown here come from a human donor who received an intestinal transplant.

This rearrangement joins TRBV2 to TRBJ1-1; the D is unclear. The CDR3 length is 13 residues. V lost 5 bases and J lost 1, with 8 bases in between. CDR1 SNHLY and CDR2 FYNNEI come from the germline V gene. The CDR3 bases are TGTGCCAGCAGTCGGGCCTCGAACACTGAAGCTTTCTTT. Residues: CASSRASNTEAFF.

The chain employs TRBV4-1 and TRBJ2-4; D gene unclear. The CDR3 runs 17 residues. The V and J ends lost 1 base and 1 base respectively, with 14 bases between them. In germline, CDR1 is MGHRA, CDR2 YSYEKL. CDR3 in amino acids: CASSQVLGIKAKNIQYF. CDR3 nucleotide sequence: TGCGCCAGCAGCCAAGTTCTAGGGATAAAGGCCAAAAACATTCAGTACTTC.

This chain joins TRBV7-9 and TRBJ2-1, with 10 bases lining up with TRBD1. The CDR3 is 16 residues long. The trim removed 5 bases at V and 4 bases at J, leaving 8 bases unmatched. Germline assignment: CDR1 SEHNR and CDR2 FQNEAQ (reference sequence). The chain's CDR3 is CASSPPRDRGYNEQFF. The CDR3 region has the DNA TGTGCCAGCAGCCCCCCCCGGGACAGGGGATACAATGAGCAGTTCTTC.

The chain uses TRBV4-1 and TRBJ2-1, with D perhaps matching TRBD1 (7 bases). From germline, CDR1 is MGHRA and CDR2 YSYEKL. This CDR3 is 14 amino acids long. V lost 4 bases and J 4 bases, leaving 11 bases between the germline ends. CDR3 sequence (DNA): TGCGCCAGCAGCCCCGCGGGACAGTACAATGAGCAGTTCTTC. This gives the protein CASSPAGQYNEQFF.

V gene TRBV28 combines with J gene TRBJ2-7; 9 bases are a match to TRBD1. This CDR3 region has 14 residues. V shed 5 bases and J 0 bases; nucleotides not matched to a gene: 2. The V gene's germline CDR1 is MDHEN and CDR2 SYDVKM. The CDR3 nucleotides read TGTGCCAGCAGTCAGGACAGGGGCTCCTACGAGCAGTACTTC. Translating it yields CASSQDRGSYEQYF. The complete variable domain, with remaining parts taken from reference TRBV28 and TRBJ2-7, reads DVKVTQSSRYLVKRTGEKVFLECVQDMDHENMFWYRQDPGLGLRLIYFSYDVKMKEKGDIPEGYSVSREKKERFSLILESASTNQTSMYLCASSQDRGSYEQYFGPGTRLTVT.